Shown below are 20 T cell receptor beta chains from a single sample sequenced in a study of HIV-infected patients and healthy controls. Whole blood was used without fractionation, so all unsorted peripheral T cells were included. cDNA was made from about 510 ng RNA using alpha and beta constant primers. Separate chain-specific third strand synthesis with multiplexing indices produced the alpha and beta libraries. TCRdb redid the calling of the 5' RACE reads with MiXCR, one entry per CDR3 protein. The sample shows about 16,000 distinct CDR3 sequences, more than 8.5% of them seen only once. The sample comprised blood. The receptors shown here come from an adult in good health.

The sample holds many counts of this clonotype. The chain has TRBV7-9 and TRBJ2-3, with 13 positions matching TRBD2. CDR1 is SEHNR and CDR2 is FQNEAQ in the germline V gene (reference sequence). V lost 5 bases and J lost 2; bases outside the gene matches: 7. CDR3 length: 17 amino acids. DNA of the CDR3: TGTGCCAGCAGCCGTAGACTAGCGGGAGGCCTCACAGATACGCAGTATTTT. This gives the protein CASSRRLAGGLTDTQYF.

Only a few counts were recorded for this clonotype. The chain uses TRBV29-1 and TRBJ1-2; no definite D call. Between the trimmed V and J ends, which lost 5 bases and 1 base, there was a span of 29 bases. The V gene's germline CDR1 is SQVTM and CDR2 ANQGSEA. The CDR3 is 19 amino acids. CDR3 amino acids: CSVFSSAPRGVVRNYGYTF. Here the CDR3 DNA reads TGCAGCGTTTTTTCGTCCGCCCCACGGGGAGTCGTCCGTAACTATGGCTACACCTTC.

Many counts were recorded for this clonotype. This chain uses TRBV21-1 with TRBJ2-3; the D call in the table, TRBD2, was not verified against the DNA. TRBV21-1 corresponds to a pseudogene. CDR3 length: 15 amino acids. The CDR3 DNA sequence: TGTGCCAGCAGCAGAGAGCGGGAGGTCCCAGATACGCAGTATTTT. Its protein product is CASSREREVPDTQYF.

At least ten counts were recorded for this clonotype. The gene calls are TRBV5-1 and TRBJ2-1, with no clear D. The germline V gene encodes CDR1 SGHRS and CDR2 YFSETQ. This CDR3 spans 12 amino acids. V was pared by 4 bases and J by 9 bases, with 11 bases between. The CDR3 loop reads CASSKTYGEQFF. The CDR3 region has the DNA TGCGCCAGCAGCAAGACATACGGTGAGCAGTTCTTC.

The chain uses TRBV20-1 and TRBJ2-3, with D unresolved. Trimming took 1 base from V and 0 from J, leaving 11 bases between them. The V gene's germline CDR1 is DFQATT and CDR2 SNEGSKA (reference sequence). This CDR3 spans 15 amino acids. Here the CDR3 DNA reads TGCAGTGCTAGAGGGGCCGGAAAAAGCACAGATACGCAGTATTTT. Translating gives CSARGAGKSTDTQYF.

The chain combines TRBV12-3 or TRBV12-4 with TRBJ1-5; 9 positions match TRBD1. This CDR3 has 14 amino acids. The junction had 2 bases not matched to a gene; V was cut back by 4 bases and J by 4 bases. This CDR3 reads CASSSGTGNQPQHF. The DNA for the CDR3 is TGTGCCAGCAGTTCTGGGACAGGGAATCAGCCCCAGCATTTT.

This clonotype was picked up many times. The rearrangement joins TRBV5-1 to TRBJ2-3; D is ambiguous. The CDR3 extends over 15 amino acids. Trimming removed 0 bases from V and 3 bases from J, with 11 bases in between. Germline assignment: CDR1 SGHRS and CDR2 YFSETQ. The CDR3 DNA reads as TGCGCCAGCAGCTTGGGGCCCGAAAGGACAGATACGCAGTATTTT. As protein: CASSLGPERTDTQYF. Together with reference TRBV5-1 and TRBJ2-3, the CDR3 gives the full variable domain: KAGVTQTPRYLIKTRGQQVTLSCSPISGHRSVSWYQQTPGQGLQFLFEYFSETQRNKGNFPGRFSGRQFSNSRSEMNVSTLELGDSALYLCASSLGPERTDTQYFGPGTRLTVL.

V usage is TRBV2 and J usage is TRBJ1-2; TRBD1 agrees at 7 bases. With 9 bases clipped from V and 8 bases from J, the junction kept 15 bases outside the gene matches. Germline lookup yields CDR1 SNHLY and CDR2 FYNNEI. The CDR3 totals 14 residues. The CDR3 nucleotides are TGTGCCAGTGCCATCGGACAGGCTCTTTGGGGCTACACCTTC. Amino acids: CASAIGQALWGYTF. Drawing the rest from reference TRBV2 and TRBJ1-2, the complete variable domain is EPEVTQTPSHQVTQMGQEVILRCVPISNHLYFYWYRQILGQKVEFLVSFYNNEISEKSEIFDDQFSVERPDGSNFTLKIRSTKLEDSAMYFCASAIGQALWGYTFGSGTRLTVV.

This clonotype was counted many times. The chain uses TRBV6-5 and TRBJ2-7; D is perhaps TRBD1 (6 bases). Looked up from germline, CDR1 is MNHEY and CDR2 is SVGAGI. This CDR3 region has 14 residues. The V and J ends lost 5 bases and 2 bases respectively, with 13 bases between them. CDR3 protein: CASSKTGSAYEQYV. The CDR3 bases are TGTGCCAGCAGTAAAACAGGGTCTGCCTACGAGCAGTACGTC.

This clonotype is medium-sized in the sample. This sequence joins TRBV20-1 and TRBJ2-1, with 9 positions matching TRBD2. CDR1 and CDR2 (germline): DFQATT, SNEGSKA (reference sequence). With V trimmed by 6 bases and J by 1 base, 7 bases remained unmatched. The CDR3 is 15 residues long. The CDR3 coding sequence is TGCAGTGCAAACACAGCGGGAGGATCCTACAATGAGCAGTTCTTC. Protein sequence: CSANTAGGSYNEQFF.

By sample share, this clonotype is medium-sized. V usage is TRBV5-6 and J usage is TRBJ2-5, with D unclear. Germline lookup yields CDR1 SGHDT and CDR2 YYEEEE. V lost 3 bases and J 2 bases, leaving 5 bases between the germline ends. This CDR3 has 12 residues. Written as DNA, the CDR3 is TGTGCCAGCAGCTCCGGACAAGAGACCCAGTACTTC. Translation gives CASSSGQETQYF.

This chain joins TRBV28 and TRBJ2-7; unclear D gene. V was trimmed by 2 bases and J by 0 bases, leaving 5 bases between them. The CDR3 totals 13 residues. CDR1 MDHEN and CDR2 SYDVKM come from the germline V gene. CDR3 sequence (DNA): TGTGCCAGCAGTTTACAGTACTCCTACGAGCAGTACTTC. This gives the protein CASSLQYSYEQYF.

This clonotype was detected many times. The chain carries TRBV15 and TRBJ2-5, with D perhaps TRBD1 or TRBD2 (5 bases each). Per germline, CDR1 LNHNV and CDR2 YYDKDF (reference sequence). V lost 7 bases and J 5 bases, leaving 20 bases between the germline ends. This CDR3 region has 15 residues. The CDR3 here is CATTEFRDPKETQYF. In DNA form, the CDR3 reads TGTGCCACCACCGAATTCCGGGACCCTAAGGAGACCCAGTACTTC.

This clonotype showed up many times. The chain joins TRBV20-1 to TRBJ1-6; TRBD1 matches at 9 bases. Losses at the gene ends were 6 bases for V and 4 bases for J; bases not matched to a gene: 1. From germline, CDR1 is DFQATT and CDR2 SNEGSKA (reference sequence). The CDR3 covers 13 residues. CDR3 amino acids: CSAGQGYNSPLHF. The CDR3 DNA sequence: TGCAGTGCCGGACAGGGGTATAATTCACCCCTCCACTTT.

The sample holds a few counts of this clonotype. Its ends do not fully match the called genes, so a read error is possible. The CDR3 here is CASSFAVQGASIIF. For the CDR3, the DNA is TGTGCCAGCAGTTTCGCGGTGCAGGGGGCCTCGATAATCTTC. This chain uses TRBV12-3 or TRBV12-4 with TRBJ2-1, with TRBD1 identical over 8 bases. The CDR3 runs 14 residues.

This clonotype was detected many times. The chain has TRBV18 and TRBJ1-1; no firm D call. Trimming removed 3 bases at V and 5 bases at J, with 10 bases between. CDR1 and CDR2 (germline): KGHSH, LQKENI. CDR3 size: 13 residues. The CDR3: CASSPVAVTEAFF. In nucleotides, the CDR3 is TGTGCCAGCTCACCGGTAGCGGTTACTGAAGCTTTCTTT.

This clonotype was seen repeatedly, ten times or more. This rearrangement joins TRBV27 to TRBJ2-1; 7 bases match TRBD1. V was pared by 6 bases and J by 3 bases, with 5 bases of the junction left unmatched. Germline CDR1 is MNHEY and CDR2 is SMNVEV (reference sequence). The CDR3 totals 14 residues. The CDR3 DNA is TGTGCCAGCAGCCCGACAGGGATCTACAATGAGCAGTTCTTC. Translated, it gives CASSPTGIYNEQFF.

There are a few counts of this clonotype. J is TRBJ1-6 and V is TRBV7-2, with D possibly being TRBD1 (5 bases). Germline-derived CDR1 and CDR2 are SGHTA and FQGNSA. The V and J ends lost 5 bases and 10 bases respectively, with 9 bases between them. This CDR3 spans 12 amino acids. The CDR3 DNA sequence: TGTGCCAGCAGCGATAGGGGATCACCCCTCCACTTT. It encodes CASSDRGSPLHF.

This clonotype was detected many times. This chain links TRBV9 with TRBJ1-1, with TRBD1 as a possible D gene (5 bases). CDR3 length equals 13 residues. Germline CDR1 reads SGDLS; CDR2 reads YYNGEE. The ends were cut back, 2 bases at V and 3 bases at J, with 8 bases in the middle. The CDR3 DNA is TGTGCCAGCAGCGTTGGGGGGTACACTGAAGCTTTCTTT. Its protein product is CASSVGGYTEAFF. Variable domain in full (rest from reference TRBV9 and TRBJ1-1): DSGVTQTPKHLITATGQRVTLRCSPRSGDLSVYWYQQSLDQGLQFLIQYYNGEERAKGNILERFSAQQFPDLHSELNLSSLELGDSALYFCASSVGGYTEAFFGQGTRLTVV.

By proportion, this clonotype is medium-sized (0.01 to 0.1%). The chain carries TRBV12-3 or TRBV12-4 and TRBJ1-2; 8 nucleotides align to TRBD1. V was pared by 5 bases and J by 8 bases, with 10 bases of the junction left unmatched. The CDR3 extends over 14 amino acids. The CDR3 sequence: CASSPGTGFWGYTF. The CDR3 DNA reads as TGTGCCAGCAGTCCCGGGACAGGCTTTTGGGGCTACACCTTC.